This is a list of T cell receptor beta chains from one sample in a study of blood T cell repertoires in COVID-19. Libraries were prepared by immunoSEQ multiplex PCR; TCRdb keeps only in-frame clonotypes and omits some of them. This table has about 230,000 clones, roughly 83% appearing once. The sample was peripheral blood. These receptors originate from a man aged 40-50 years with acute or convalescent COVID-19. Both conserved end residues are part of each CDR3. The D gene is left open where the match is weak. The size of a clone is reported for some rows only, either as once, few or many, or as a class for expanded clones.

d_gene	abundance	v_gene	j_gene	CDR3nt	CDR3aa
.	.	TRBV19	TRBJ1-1	TGTGCCAGTAAGCCCACACAGGGTATTGAGGCTTTCTTT	CASKPTQGIEAFF
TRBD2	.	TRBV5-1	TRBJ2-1	TGCGCCAGCAGCTCACTAGCGGGGAACTACAATGAGCAGTTCTTC	CASSSLAGNYNEQFF
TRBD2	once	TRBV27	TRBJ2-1	TGTGCCAGCAGTTTCGGACTAGCGGGAGGGCCGGGGAACAATGAGCAGTTCTTC	CASSFGLAGGPGNNEQFF
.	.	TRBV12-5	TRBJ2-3	TGTGCTAGTGGTTTGACTGTAGATACGCAGTATTTT	CASGLTVDTQYF
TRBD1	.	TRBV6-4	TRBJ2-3	TGTGCCAGCAGTGACAGGACAGGGGCGGATACGCAGTATTTT	CASSDRTGADTQYF
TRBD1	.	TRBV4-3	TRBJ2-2	TGCGCCAGCAGCCAAGATGGCCGCGGACAGGGCACAGGCGGGGAGCTGTTTTTT	CASSQDGRGQGTGGELFF
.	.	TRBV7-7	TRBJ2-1	TGTGCCAGCAGCAGAGCCGGGACTTCCCTGTACAATGAGCAGTTCTTC	CASSRAGTSLYNEQFF
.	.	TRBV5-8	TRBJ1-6	TGTGCCAGCAGCTTTTGGGAGTCTGGGTTATATAATTCACCCCTCCACTTT	CASSFWESGLYNSPLHF
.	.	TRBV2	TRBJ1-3	TGTGCCAGCCTCGGACAGTTTAACTCTGGAAACACCATATATTTT	CASLGQFNSGNTIYF
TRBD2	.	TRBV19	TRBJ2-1	TGTGCCAGTAGCCCAATCTCTAGCGGGGGCTCCTACAATGAGCAGTTCTTC	CASSPISSGGSYNEQFF
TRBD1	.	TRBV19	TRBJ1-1	TGTGCCAGTCTTACCCGGACAGGGCATGAAGCTTTCTTT	CASLTRTGHEAFF
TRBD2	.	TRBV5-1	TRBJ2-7	TGCGCCAGCAGCCCCCTCGGGGGGACCTCCTACGAGCAGTACTTC	CASSPLGGTSYEQYF
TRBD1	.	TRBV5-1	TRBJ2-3	TGCGCCAGCAGCTTGGAGGGGGCGAGGGGCACAGATACGCAGTATTTT	CASSLEGARGTDTQYF
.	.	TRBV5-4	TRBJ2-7	TGTGCCAGCACCTCTTGGGGAGGTGAATACGAGCAGTACTTC	CASTSWGGEYEQYF
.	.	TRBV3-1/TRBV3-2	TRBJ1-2	TGTGCCAGCAGCCAGGGCGAGCTCTCTAACTATGGCTACACCTTC	CASSQGELSNYGYTF
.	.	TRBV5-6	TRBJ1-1	TGTGCCAGCAGCTCTTTGTACAGGGCGGTCACTGAAGCTTTCTTT	CASSSLYRAVTEAFF
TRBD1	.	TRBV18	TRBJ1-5	TGTGCCAGCTCACCTTCTGGACAGGGGGCGGCTGGGCCCCAGCATTTT	CASSPSGQGAAGPQHF
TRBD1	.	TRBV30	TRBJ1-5	TGTGCCTGGGCAGGGGGTAGCAATCAGCCCCAGCATTTT	CAWAGGSNQPQHF
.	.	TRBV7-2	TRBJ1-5	TGTGCCAGCAGCACTTCTATCCTTAGCAATCAGCCCCAGCATTTT	CASSTSILSNQPQHF
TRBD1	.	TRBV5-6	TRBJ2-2	TGTGCCAGCAGCTTGGTCTTAGGGGACAGGCTGGGCGGGGAGCTGTTTTTT	CASSLVLGDRLGGELFF
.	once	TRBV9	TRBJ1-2	TGTGCCAGCAGCCCCGAGTTTCTAGAGGGCTACACCTTC	CASSPEFLEGYTF
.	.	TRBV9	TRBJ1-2	TGTGCCAGCAGCGTAGTCGACAGAGACTATGGCTACACCTTC	CASSVVDRDYGYTF
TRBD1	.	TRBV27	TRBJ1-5	TGTGCCAGCAGCCGCTATGGGGACAGCGTGAGTCAGCCCCAGCATTTT	CASSRYGDSVSQPQHF
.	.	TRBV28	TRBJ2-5	TGTGCCAGCAGTCCTGGAAGGGGGACCCAGTACTTC	CASSPGRGTQYF
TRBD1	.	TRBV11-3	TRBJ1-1	TGTGCCAGCAGCTTGAGACAGGGGGCTATGAACACTGAAGCTTTCTTT	CASSLRQGAMNTEAFF
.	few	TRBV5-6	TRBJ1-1	TGTGCCAGCAGACGTCAAGGGGGTGGAGAAGCTTTCTTT	CASRRQGGGEAFF
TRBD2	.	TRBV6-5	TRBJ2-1	TGTGCCAGCAGAAGCGGGGGACTCCATGAGCAGTTCTTC	CASRSGGLHEQFF
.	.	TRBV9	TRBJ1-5	TGTGCCAGCAGCGTAGACAAAGATAGCAATCAGCCCCAGCATTTT	CASSVDKDSNQPQHF